The next 17 T cell receptor beta chains were all read from a single sample in a study of tissue T cells after allogeneic stem cell transplantation. TCRdb keeps only in-frame clones here, not all; method: immunoSEQ multiplex PCR. The repertoire includes roughly 25,000 clones, around 79% of them detected once, and 7.7% sits in the top ten. Sample: tissue from the ileum, taken at autopsy. The receptors stem from a female donor over 55 with lung cancer.

This chain connects TRBV7-2 to TRBJ1-1; perhaps TRBD1 as D (6 bases). The CDR3 is made up of 14 amino acids. Looked up from germline, CDR1 is SGHTA and CDR2 is FQGNSA. The V end lost 5 bases, the J end lost 6 bases, and 16 bases lay between the germline ends. The DNA of the CDR3 is TGTGCCAGCAGCCTCTACAGGGATGGAGCTGAAGCTTTCTTT. Residues: CASSLYRDGAEAFF.

The chain has TRBV27 and TRBJ2-7; D possibly matches TRBD1 or TRBD2 (5 bases each). V lost 0 bases and J 5 bases, leaving 5 bases between the germline ends. Germline CDR1 MNHEY, CDR2 SMNVEV (reference sequence). This CDR3 contains 12 residues. DNA of the CDR3: TGTGCCAGCAGTTTATCGGGGGACGAGCAGTACTTC. Translation: CASSLSGDEQYF.

V gene TRBV19 combines with J gene TRBJ2-2; TRBD2 matches 11 bases. From germline, CDR1 is LNHDA and CDR2 SQIVND (reference sequence). This CDR3 has 15 residues. Trimming cost V 8 bases and J 6 bases; bases outside gene matches: 8. CDR3 bases: TGTGCCAGTCACTTAGCGGGAGGGGGAGCCGGGGAGCTGTTTTTT. Translated, it gives CASHLAGGGAGELFF.

The rearrangement uses TRBV27 and TRBJ1-1, with D unresolved. From germline, CDR1 is MNHEY and CDR2 SMNVEV (reference sequence). Between the trimmed V and J ends, which lost 0 bases and 0 bases, there was a span of 8 bases. The CDR3 has 15 amino acids. CDR3 in DNA: TGTGCCAGCAGTTTATCACCAGCGATGAACACTGAAGCTTTCTTT. Translation gives CASSLSPAMNTEAFF.

The chain uses TRBV30 and TRBJ1-5; D is uncertain. The CDR3 consists of 13 residues. Germline lookup yields CDR1 GTSNPN and CDR2 SVGIG (reference sequence). Trimming took off 2 bases at V and 7 bases at J, with 12 bases between the two ends. CDR3 sequence (DNA): TGTGCCTGGAGTCAACGGCGGGCACAGCCCCAGCATTTT. This gives the protein CAWSQRRAQPQHF.

The chain carries TRBV7-9 and TRBJ1-2; TRBD1 aligns across 7 bases. Germline CDR1 is SEHNR and CDR2 is FQNEAQ (reference sequence). V was clipped by 5 bases and J by 2 bases; unmatched bases: 11. CDR3 length: 16 residues. DNA for the CDR3: TGTGCCAGCAGCGGTCCGGGACAGTTTCGAAACTATGGCTACACCTTC. Its translation: CASSGPGQFRNYGYTF.

This clone has more than one count but fewer than ten. The chain employs TRBV2 and TRBJ1-2; tentative D call: TRBD1 (6 bases). The length of the CDR3 is 16 residues. Per germline, CDR1 SNHLY and CDR2 FYNNEI. Trimming left V 1 base short and J 6 bases short, with 18 bases between. In nucleotides, the CDR3 is TGTGCCAGCAGTGAAGTTAGAACTGGCCCAGGGGATGGCTACACCTTC. Its protein product is CASSEVRTGPGDGYTF.

The J gene is TRBJ2-7, the V gene TRBV4-1; TRBD1 matches 10 bases. CDR1 and CDR2 (germline): MGHRA, YSYEKL. V trimming: 1 base; J trimming: 3 bases; junction bases outside the gene matches: 3. The CDR3 has 15 amino acids. The CDR3 reads CASSQAGTGDYEQYF. For the CDR3, the DNA is TGCGCCAGCAGCCAAGCCGGGACAGGGGACTACGAGCAGTACTTC.

The J gene is TRBJ1-4, the V gene TRBV7-3; 8 bases fit TRBD1. Germline CDR1 and CDR2: SGHTA and FQGTGA. The CDR3 is made up of 13 amino acids. V gave up 6 bases and J gave up 7 bases; unmatched junction bases: 4. In DNA, the CDR3 is TGTGCCAGCAGGACAGGGGAGGCTGAAAAACTGTTTTTT. Its protein is CASRTGEAEKLFF.

V gene TRBV7-2 combines with J gene TRBJ2-7, with D perhaps matching TRBD1 (5 bases). Germline CDR1 reads SGHTA; CDR2 reads FQGNSA. The length of the CDR3 is 14 residues. The V gene lost 1 base and the J gene lost 5 bases, with 12 bases spanning the gap. CDR3 sequence reads: CASSLVAGLNEQYF. The CDR3 nucleotides read TGTGCCAGCAGCTTAGTCGCAGGGCTGAACGAGCAGTACTTC.

CDR3 nucleotide sequence: TGTGCCAGCAGCCAAGGGGCAGGGGTTGGTGGCTACACCTTC. Translating it yields CASSQGAGVGGYTF. This chain links TRBV3-1 (or the pseudogene TRBV3-2) with TRBJ1-2; perhaps TRBD1 as D (6 bases). Trimming removed 1 base at V and 7 bases at J, with 13 bases between. Germline CDR1 is LGHDT and CDR2 is YNNKEL (reference sequence). The CDR3 sequence is 14 residues long.

This clone was counted between two and nine times. V usage is TRBV9 and J usage is TRBJ2-3; D not resolved. CDR3 length equals 13 residues. Trimming shortened V by 0 bases and J by 6 bases, and 8 bases separated the two germline ends. From germline, CDR1 is SGDLS and CDR2 YYNGEE. As DNA, the CDR3 is TGTGCCAGCAGCGTAGACCTTCTTGATACGCAGTATTTT. It translates to CASSVDLLDTQYF.

The CDR3 sequence: CAWSVYARSEQYF. CDR3 bases: TGTGCCTGGAGTGTATATGCCCGGTCCGAGCAGTACTTC. The chain joins TRBV30 to TRBJ2-7; D gene unclear. V was clipped by 0 bases and J by 6 bases, with 12 bases between them. The CDR3 consists of 13 residues. The V gene's germline CDR1 is GTSNPN and CDR2 SVGIG (reference sequence).

The V and J genes are TRBV30 and TRBJ1-6; D unclear. The V and J ends lost 1 base and 2 bases respectively, with 9 bases between them. CDR3 length equals 15 residues. Germline V gene sequence: CDR1 GTSNPN, CDR2 SVGIG (reference sequence). The CDR3 loop is CAWSGRLAYNSPLHF. The CDR3 DNA reads TGTGCCTGGAGTGGGCGGCTTGCCTATAATTCACCCCTCCACTTT.

This chain joins TRBV3-1 (or the pseudogene TRBV3-2) and TRBJ2-3, with 8 bases aligning to TRBD2. This CDR3 is 15 amino acids long. J gave up 6 bases and V 3 bases, and 8 bases lay outside the gene matches. The germline V gene encodes CDR1 LGHDT and CDR2 YNNKEL (reference sequence). CDR3 nucleotides: TGTGCCAGCAGCCAGGGTACTAGCGGTCAGGATACGCAGTATTTT. Translated, it gives CASSQGTSGQDTQYF.

J is TRBJ1-1 and V is TRBV29-1; D perhaps matches TRBD1 (6 bases). CDR1 SQVTM and CDR2 ANQGSEA come from the germline V gene. The CDR3 consists of 13 residues. Trimming stripped 6 bases from V and 8 bases from J, with 19 bases between. CDR3: CSVSGQSYWEAFF. CDR3 in DNA: TGCAGCGTGTCAGGACAGTCTTATTGGGAAGCTTTCTTT.

The rearrangement joins TRBV4-2 to TRBJ1-2; TRBD1 aligns across 8 bases. Germline lookup yields CDR1 LGHNA and CDR2 YNFKEQ. The length of the CDR3 is 14 residues. J was trimmed by 5 bases and V by 2 bases; bases with no gene match: 4. The CDR3: CASSQSGTGYGYTF. In DNA, the CDR3 is TGTGCCAGCAGCCAATCCGGGACAGGTTATGGCTACACCTTC.